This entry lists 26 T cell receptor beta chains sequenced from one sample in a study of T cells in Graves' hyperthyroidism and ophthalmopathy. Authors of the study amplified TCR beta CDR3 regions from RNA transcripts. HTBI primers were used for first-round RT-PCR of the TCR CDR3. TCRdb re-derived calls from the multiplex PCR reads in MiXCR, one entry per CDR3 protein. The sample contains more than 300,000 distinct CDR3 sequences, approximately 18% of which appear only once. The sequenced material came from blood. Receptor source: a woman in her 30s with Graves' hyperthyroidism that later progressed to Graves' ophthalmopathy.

As DNA, the CDR3 is TGCGCCAGCAGTGAGCTAGCGGGGGCAACAGATACGCAGTATTTT. Protein: CASSELAGATDTQYF. The genes are TRBV10-2 and TRBJ2-3, with 10 positions matching TRBD2. The trim removed 2 bases at V and 3 bases at J, leaving 2 bases unmatched. CDR1 is WSHSY, CDR2 SAAADI, per germline. CDR3 size: 15 residues.

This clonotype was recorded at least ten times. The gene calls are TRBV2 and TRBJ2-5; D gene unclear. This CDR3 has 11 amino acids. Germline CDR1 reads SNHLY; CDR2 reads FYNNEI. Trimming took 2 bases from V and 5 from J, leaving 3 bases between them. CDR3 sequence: CASSEPETQYF. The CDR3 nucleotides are TGTGCCAGCAGTGAACCGGAGACCCAGTACTTC.

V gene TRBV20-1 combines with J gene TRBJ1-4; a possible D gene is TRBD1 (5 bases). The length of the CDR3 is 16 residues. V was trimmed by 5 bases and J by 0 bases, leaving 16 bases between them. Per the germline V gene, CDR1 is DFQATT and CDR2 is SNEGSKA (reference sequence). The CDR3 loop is CSAPTGTHATNEKLFF. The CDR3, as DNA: TGCAGTGCTCCTACCGGGACCCACGCAACTAATGAAAAACTGTTTTTT.

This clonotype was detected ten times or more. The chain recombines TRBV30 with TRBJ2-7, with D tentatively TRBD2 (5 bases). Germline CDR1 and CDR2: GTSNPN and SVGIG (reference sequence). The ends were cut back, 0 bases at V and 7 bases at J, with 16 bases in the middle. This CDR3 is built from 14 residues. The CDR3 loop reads CAWSVGVFVREQYF. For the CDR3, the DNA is TGTGCCTGGAGTGTCGGGGTTTTCGTACGAGAGCAGTACTTC.

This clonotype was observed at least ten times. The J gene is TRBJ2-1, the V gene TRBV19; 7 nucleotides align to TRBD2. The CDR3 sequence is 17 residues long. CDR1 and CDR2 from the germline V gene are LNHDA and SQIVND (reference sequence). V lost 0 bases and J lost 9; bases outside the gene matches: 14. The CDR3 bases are TGTGCCAGTAGTATAGATCGGGCCGCGGGAGAGTACGGTGAGCAGTTCTTC. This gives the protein CASSIDRAAGEYGEQFF.

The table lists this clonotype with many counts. The CDR3 nucleotides are TGTGCCACTGGACTAGCGGTCACAGATACGCAGTATTTT. Translating gives CATGLAVTDTQYF. J is TRBJ2-3 and V is TRBV6-2 or TRBV6-3; TRBD2 agrees at 10 bases. CDR1 is MNHEY and CDR2 is SVGEGT in the germline V gene. V gave up 10 bases and J gave up 2 bases; unmatched junction bases: 3. CDR3 length: 13 residues.

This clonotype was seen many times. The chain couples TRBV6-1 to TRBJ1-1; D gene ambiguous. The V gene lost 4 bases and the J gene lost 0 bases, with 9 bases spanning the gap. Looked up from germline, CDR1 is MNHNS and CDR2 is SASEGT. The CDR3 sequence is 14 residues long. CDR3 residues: CASSAESMNTEAFF. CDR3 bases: TGTGCCAGCAGTGCTGAGAGCATGAACACTGAAGCTTTCTTT.

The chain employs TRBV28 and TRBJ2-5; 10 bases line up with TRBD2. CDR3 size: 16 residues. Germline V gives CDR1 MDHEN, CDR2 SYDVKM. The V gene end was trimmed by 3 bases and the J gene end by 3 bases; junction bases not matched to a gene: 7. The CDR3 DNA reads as TGTGCCAGCAGTTTGGTTGGGACTAGCGACAAAGAGACCCAGTACTTC. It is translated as CASSLVGTSDKETQYF.

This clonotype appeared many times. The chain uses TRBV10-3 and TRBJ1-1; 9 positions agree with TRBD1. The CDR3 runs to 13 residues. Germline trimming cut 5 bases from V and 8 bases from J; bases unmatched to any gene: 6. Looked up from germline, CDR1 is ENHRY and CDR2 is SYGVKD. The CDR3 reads CAISPGQGGEAFF. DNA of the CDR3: TGTGCCATCAGTCCGGGACAGGGTGGGGAAGCTTTCTTT.

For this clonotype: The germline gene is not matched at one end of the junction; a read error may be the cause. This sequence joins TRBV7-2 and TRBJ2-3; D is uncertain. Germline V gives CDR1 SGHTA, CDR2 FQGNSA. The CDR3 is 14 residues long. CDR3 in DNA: TGTGCCATCAGCTTAATGGCAGGCACAGATACGCAGTATTTT. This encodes CAISLMAGTDTQYF. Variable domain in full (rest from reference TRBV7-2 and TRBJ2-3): GAGVSQSPSNKVTEKGKDVELRCDPISGHTALYWYRQSLGQGLEFLIYFQGNSAPDKSGLPSDRFSAERTGGSVSTLTIQRTQQEDSAVYLCAISLMAGTDTQYFGPGTRLTVL.

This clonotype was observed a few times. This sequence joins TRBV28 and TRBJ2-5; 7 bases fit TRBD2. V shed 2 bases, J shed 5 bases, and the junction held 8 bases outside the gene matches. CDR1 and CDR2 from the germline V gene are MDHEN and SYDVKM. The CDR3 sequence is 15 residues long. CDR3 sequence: CASSLGAGASETQYF. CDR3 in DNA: TGTGCCAGCAGTTTAGGGGCGGGAGCGTCTGAGACCCAGTACTTC.

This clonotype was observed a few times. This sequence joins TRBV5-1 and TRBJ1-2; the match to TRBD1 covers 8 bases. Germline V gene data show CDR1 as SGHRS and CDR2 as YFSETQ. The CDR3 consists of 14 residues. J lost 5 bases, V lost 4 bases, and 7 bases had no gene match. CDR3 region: CASSKDRAVYGYTF. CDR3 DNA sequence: TGCGCCAGCAGCAAGGACAGGGCGGTTTATGGCTACACCTTC.

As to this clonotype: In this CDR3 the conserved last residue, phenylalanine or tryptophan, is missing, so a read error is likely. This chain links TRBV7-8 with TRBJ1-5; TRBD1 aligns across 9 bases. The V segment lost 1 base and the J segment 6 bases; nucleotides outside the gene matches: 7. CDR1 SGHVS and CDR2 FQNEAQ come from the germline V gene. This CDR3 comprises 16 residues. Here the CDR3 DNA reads TGTGCCAGCAGCTTAGGCTGGACAGGGGAGGGTCAGCCCCAGCATGTT. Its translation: CASSLGWTGEGQPQHV.

The CDR3 nucleotides are TGTGCCAGCAGGTTGGGGGGGACTAGGACCTACGAGCAGTACTTC. This codes for CASRLGGTRTYEQYF. This chain joins TRBV28 and TRBJ2-7; 8 bases map to TRBD2. Germline lookup yields CDR1 MDHEN and CDR2 SYDVKM. This CDR3 comprises 15 residues. With 6 bases clipped from V and 2 bases from J, the junction kept 9 bases outside the gene matches.

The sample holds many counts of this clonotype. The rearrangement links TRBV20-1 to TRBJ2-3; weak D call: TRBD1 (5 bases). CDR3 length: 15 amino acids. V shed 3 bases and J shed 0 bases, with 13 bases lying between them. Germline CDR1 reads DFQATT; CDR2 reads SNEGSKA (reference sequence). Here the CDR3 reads CSARVAGLSTDTQYF. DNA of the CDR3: TGCAGTGCTAGGGTCGCAGGGTTAAGCACAGATACGCAGTATTTT.

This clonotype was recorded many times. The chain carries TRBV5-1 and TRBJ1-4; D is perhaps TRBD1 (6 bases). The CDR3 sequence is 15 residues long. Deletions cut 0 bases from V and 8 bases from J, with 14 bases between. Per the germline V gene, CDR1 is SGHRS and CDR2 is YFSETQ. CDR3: CASSLAAGAEEKLFF. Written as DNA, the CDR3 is TGCGCCAGCAGCTTGGCTGCGGGGGCAGAAGAAAAACTGTTTTTT.

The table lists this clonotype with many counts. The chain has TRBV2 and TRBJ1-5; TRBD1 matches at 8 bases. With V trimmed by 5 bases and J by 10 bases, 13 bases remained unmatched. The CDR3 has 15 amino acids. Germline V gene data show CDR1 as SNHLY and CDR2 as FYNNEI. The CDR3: CASSSFRGLNHPQHF. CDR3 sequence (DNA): TGTGCCAGCAGTTCGTTCAGGGGGCTAAACCACCCCCAGCATTTT.

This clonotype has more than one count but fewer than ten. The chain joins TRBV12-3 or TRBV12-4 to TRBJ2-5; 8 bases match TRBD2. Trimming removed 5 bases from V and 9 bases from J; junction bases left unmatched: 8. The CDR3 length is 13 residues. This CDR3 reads CASSPDPGGAQYF. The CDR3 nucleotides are TGTGCCAGCAGTCCCGACCCGGGAGGGGCCCAGTACTTC.

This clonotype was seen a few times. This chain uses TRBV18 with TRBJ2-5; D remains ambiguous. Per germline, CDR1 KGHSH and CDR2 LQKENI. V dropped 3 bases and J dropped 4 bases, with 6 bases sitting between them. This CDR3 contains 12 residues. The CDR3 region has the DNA TGTGCCAGCTCACCGTCGAGAGAGACCCAGTACTTC. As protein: CASSPSRETQYF.

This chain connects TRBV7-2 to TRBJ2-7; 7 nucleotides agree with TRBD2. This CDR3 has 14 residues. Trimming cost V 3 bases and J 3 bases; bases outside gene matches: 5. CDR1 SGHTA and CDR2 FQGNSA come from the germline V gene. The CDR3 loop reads CASSLGGVNYEQYF. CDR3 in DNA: TGTGCCAGCAGCTTGGGAGGGGTTAACTACGAGCAGTACTTC.

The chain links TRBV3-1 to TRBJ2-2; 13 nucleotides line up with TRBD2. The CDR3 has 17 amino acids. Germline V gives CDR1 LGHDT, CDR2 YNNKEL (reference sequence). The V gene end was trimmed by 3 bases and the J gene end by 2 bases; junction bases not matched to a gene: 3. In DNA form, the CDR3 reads TGTGCCAGCAGCCATACTAGCGGGGGGGCTAACACCGGGGAGCTGTTTTTT. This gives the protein CASSHTSGGANTGELFF.

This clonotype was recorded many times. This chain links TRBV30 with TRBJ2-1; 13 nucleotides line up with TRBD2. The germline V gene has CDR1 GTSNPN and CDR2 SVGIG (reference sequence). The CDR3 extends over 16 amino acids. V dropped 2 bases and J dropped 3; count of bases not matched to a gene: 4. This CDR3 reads CAWSIWTSGSYNEQFF. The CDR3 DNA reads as TGTGCCTGGAGTATATGGACTAGCGGGAGCTACAATGAGCAGTTCTTC. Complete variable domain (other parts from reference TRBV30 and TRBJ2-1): SQTIHQWPATLVQPVGSPLSLECTVEGTSNPNLYWYRQAAGRGLQLLFYSVGIGQISSEVPQNLSASRPQDRQFILSSKKLLLSDSGFYLCAWSIWTSGSYNEQFFGPGTRLTVL.

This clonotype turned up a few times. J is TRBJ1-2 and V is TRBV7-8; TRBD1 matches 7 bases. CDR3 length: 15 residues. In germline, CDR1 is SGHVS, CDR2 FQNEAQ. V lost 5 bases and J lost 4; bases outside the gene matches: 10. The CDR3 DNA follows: TGTGCCAGCAGCCTGATACAGGGGCACGGCTATGGCTACACCTTC. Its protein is CASSLIQGHGYGYTF.

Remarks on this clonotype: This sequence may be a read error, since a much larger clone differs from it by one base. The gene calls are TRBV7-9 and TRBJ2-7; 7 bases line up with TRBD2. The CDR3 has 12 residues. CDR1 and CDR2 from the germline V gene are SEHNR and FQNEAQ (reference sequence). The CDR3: CTSGVMTYEQYF. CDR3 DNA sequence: TGTACCAGCGGGGTTATGACCTACGAGCAGTACTTC.

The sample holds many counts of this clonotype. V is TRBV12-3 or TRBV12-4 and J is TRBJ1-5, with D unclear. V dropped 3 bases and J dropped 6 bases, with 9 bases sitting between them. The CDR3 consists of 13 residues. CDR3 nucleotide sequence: TGTGCCAGCAGTTTCGGATTTGGTCAGCCCCAGCATTTT. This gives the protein CASSFGFGQPQHF.

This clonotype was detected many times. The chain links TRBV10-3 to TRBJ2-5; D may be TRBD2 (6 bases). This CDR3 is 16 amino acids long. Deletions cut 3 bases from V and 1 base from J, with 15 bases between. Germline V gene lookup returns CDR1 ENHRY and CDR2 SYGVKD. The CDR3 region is CAISDPVPAGQETQYF. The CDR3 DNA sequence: TGTGCCATCAGTGACCCCGTCCCAGCGGGCCAAGAGACCCAGTACTTC.